A selection of T cell receptor beta chains follows, all from one sample in a study of blood T cell repertoires in COVID-19. Data came from immunoSEQ multiplex PCR; TCRdb stores just in-frame clones and leaves some out. The table has fewer than 120,000 clones, over 60% seen once. Input material: peripheral blood. These receptors came from a woman of 80 years or more with active or convalescent COVID-19. Both conserved end residues are part of each CDR3. D genes are given only for firm matches. Some rows mark clone size as missing; the rest say once, few, many or name a class of expanded clone.

>TRBD1|large|TRBJ2-7|TRBV7-8
CASSSGTGVEQYF
TGTGCCAGCAGCTCCGGGACAGGGGTTGAGCAGTACTTC
>TRBD2|-|TRBJ2-3|TRBV18
CASSPGLADSDTQYF
TGTGCCAGCTCACCAGGACTAGCGGACTCAGATACGCAGTATTTT
>-|-|TRBJ1-4|TRBV18
CASSPQTATNEKLFF
TGTGCCAGCTCACCACAGACAGCAACTAATGAAAAACTGTTTTTT
>-|-|TRBJ1-1|TRBV7-8
CASSNRGRGTEAFF
TGTGCCAGCAGCAACAGAGGTCGGGGCACTGAAGCTTTCTTT
>-|-|TRBJ2-7|TRBV7-9
CASGSSYEQYF
TGTGCCAGCGGGAGCTCCTACGAGCAGTACTTC
>TRBD2|-|TRBJ2-3|TRBV27
CASSFLSAGAQYF
TGTGCCAGCAGTTTCCTGAGTGCGGGGGCGCAGTATTTT
>TRBD1|-|TRBJ1-4|TRBV2
CASSAGGTNEKLFF
TGTGCCAGCAGTGCAGGGGGAACTAATGAAAAACTGTTTTTT
>-|-|TRBJ2-2|TRBV9
CASSVDETPYTGELFF
TGTGCCAGCAGCGTAGACGAGACTCCATACACCGGGGAGCTGTTTTTT
>TRBD1|-|TRBJ2-2|TRBV9
CASSVATAGGDRGTPGELFF
TGTGCCAGCAGCGTAGCTACGGCGGGTGGGGACAGGGGGACTCCCGGGGAGCTGTTTTTT
>TRBD2|few|TRBJ2-5|TRBV3-1/TRBV3-2
CASSQDGLAANQETQYF
TGTGCCAGCAGCCAAGATGGGCTAGCGGCCAACCAAGAGACCCAGTACTTC
>TRBD2|-|TRBJ2-3|TRBV29-1
CSVEGPSGRIDTQYF
TGCAGCGTTGAAGGCCCTAGCGGGAGGATAGATACGCAGTATTTT
>TRBD2|-|TRBJ2-1|TRBV5-1
CASSLQSTSGRSGEQFF
TGCGCCAGCAGCTTACAGTCGACTAGCGGGAGGTCTGGGGAGCAGTTCTTC
>-|-|TRBJ2-7|TRBV7-9
CASSFGTKSAYEQYF
TGTGCCAGCAGCTTTGGGACAAAGTCTGCCTACGAGCAGTACTTC
>TRBD2|-|TRBJ2-3|TRBV5-1
CASSTPSGVSTDTQYF
TGCGCCAGCAGCACCCCTAGCGGGGTGAGCACAGATACGCAGTATTTT
>TRBD2|once|TRBJ2-1|TRBV5-4
CASRLQLAGEGKEFF
TGTGCCAGCAGGTTACAACTAGCGGGAGAGGGGAAGGAGTTCTTC
>TRBD1|-|TRBJ1-2|TRBV27
CASSFSILGDRDGYTF
TGTGCCAGCAGTTTTAGTATTCTAGGGGACAGGGACGGCTACACCTTC
>-|-|TRBJ1-2|TRBV21-1
CASSKAVEVRNYGYTF
TGTGCCAGCAGCAAAGCGGTCGAGGTTAGGAACTATGGCTACACCTTC
>-|-|TRBJ2-2|TRBV5-6
CASSLFTVNTGELFF
TGTGCCAGCAGCTTGTTCACTGTAAACACCGGGGAGCTGTTTTTT
>-|-|TRBJ2-3|TRBV5-1
CASSLSGQPDTQYF
TGCGCCAGCAGCTTGTCCGGACAGCCAGATACGCAGTATTTT
>TRBD1|-|TRBJ2-2|TRBV7-6
CASSLDRLGQITGELFF
TGTGCCAGCAGCTTAGATCGGTTGGGACAGATCACCGGGGAGCTGTTTTTT
>TRBD1|-|TRBJ1-6|TRBV2
CASSADRGYSPLHF
TGTGCCAGCAGTGCCGACAGGGGGTACTCACCCCTCCACTTT
>-|-|TRBJ2-1|TRBV7-3
CASSLRRSVLNNEQFF
TGTGCCAGCAGCTTACGGCGGTCTGTTCTAAACAATGAGCAGTTCTTC
>TRBD1|-|TRBJ1-5|TRBV6-6
CASSPPGQGRGHNQPQHF
TGTGCCAGCAGTCCCCCCGGTCAGGGCAGGGGGCACAATCAGCCCCAGCATTTT
>-|-|TRBJ2-3|TRBV11-3
CASSSYADTQYF
TGTGCCAGCAGCTCCTACGCAGATACGCAGTATTTT
>TRBD2|few|TRBJ2-7|TRBV10-2
CASSLAGLTYEQYF
TGCGCCAGCAGCCTAGCGGGCCTAACCTACGAGCAGTACTTC
>TRBD2|once|TRBJ2-1|TRBV9
CASSVSSGRDNEQFF
TGTGCCAGCAGCGTATCCAGCGGGAGGGACAATGAGCAGTTCTTC
>TRBD1|-|TRBJ2-5|TRBV27
CASSSTGYAETQYF
TGTGCCAGCAGTTCGACAGGGTATGCAGAGACCCAGTACTTC
>TRBD2|-|TRBJ2-7|TRBV5-6
CASSLGLAITYEQYF
TGTGCCAGCAGCTTGGGACTAGCGATTACCTACGAGCAGTACTTC
>TRBD2|-|TRBJ2-1|TRBV14
CASSQVHTSGRWNEQFF
TGTGCCAGCAGCCAAGTCCATACTAGCGGGAGGTGGAATGAGCAGTTCTTC
>-|-|TRBJ1-4|TRBV10-3
CAISKSPGTTNEKLFF
TGTGCCATCAGCAAGAGCCCCGGGACAACTAATGAAAAACTGTTTTTT
>TRBD2|-|TRBJ2-4|TRBV18
CASSPRTSGSLAKNIQYF
TGTGCCAGCTCACCACGGACTAGCGGGAGTTTGGCCAAAAACATTCAGTACTTC
>-|-|TRBJ2-3|TRBV18
CASSPNTGSDTQYF
TGTGCCAGCTCACCAAATACAGGGTCGGATACGCAGTATTTT
>TRBD1|-|TRBJ2-5|TRBV7-6
CASSSPPQGMQTQYF
TGTGCCAGCAGCTCCCCCCCACAGGGGATGCAGACCCAGTACTTC
>-|once|TRBJ2-3|TRBV7-3
CASSPGTPDTQYF
TGTGCCAGCAGCCCCGGTACTCCAGATACGCAGTATTTT
>TRBD2|-|TRBJ2-1|TRBV2
CASRASGSYNEQFF
TGTGCCAGCAGGGCTAGCGGGAGTTACAATGAGCAGTTCTTC
>TRBD1|-|TRBJ1-5|TRBV4-2
CASSPTDNSGGYQPQHF
TGTGCCAGCAGCCCTACTGACAACTCAGGGGGATATCAGCCCCAGCATTTT
>TRBD2|-|TRBJ2-2|TRBV5-4
CASSPLAPTNTGELFF
TGTGCCAGCAGCCCACTAGCGCCAACGAACACCGGGGAGCTGTTTTTT
>-|-|TRBJ2-5|TRBV7-2
CASSLAPREVMLETQYF
TGTGCCAGCAGCTTAGCGCCGAGGGAGGTTATGTTGGAGACCCAGTACTTC
>TRBD1|-|TRBJ2-2|TRBV7-2
CASSPGTGKKNTGELFF
TGTGCCAGCAGCCCAGGGACAGGGAAGAAGAACACCGGGGAGCTGTTTTTT
>-|-|TRBJ1-1|TRBV5-1
CASSLQGPGAFF
TGCGCCAGCAGCCTCCAGGGCCCTGGGGCTTTCTTT
>-|-|TRBJ1-5|TRBV2
CASDSGANQPQHF
TGTGCCAGCGACTCTGGTGCCAACCAGCCCCAGCATTTT
>-|-|TRBJ1-1|TRBV21-1
CASSTRQGARTEAFF
TGTGCCAGCAGCACTCGACAGGGGGCACGGACTGAAGCTTTCTTT
>-|once|TRBJ1-4|TRBV14
CASIMGQGVNEKLFF
TGTGCCAGCATAATGGGGCAGGGCGTTAATGAAAAACTGTTTTTT
>-|-|TRBJ2-1|TRBV5-1
CASSSESSYNEQFF
TGCGCCAGCAGCAGCGAGAGCTCCTACAATGAGCAGTTCTTC
>-|-|TRBJ2-3|TRBV15
CATSRDEGETDTQYF
TGTGCCACCAGCAGAGATGAGGGGGAAACAGATACGCAGTATTTT
>TRBD2|-|TRBJ2-5|TRBV4-2
CASSQDRFGAAGGGETQYF
TGTGCCAGCAGCCAAGATCGTTTTGGGGCAGCGGGAGGGGGGGAGACCCAGTACTTC